This T cell receptor (beta chain) came from a study of OX40 agonist ivuxolimab in advanced cancers. The CDR3 extends over 14 amino acids. Baseline, cycle 4 day 1, and cycle 7 day 1 were the blood sampling points. This clone was found once. The antigen is unknown. Repertoires were generated with immunoSEQ multiplex PCR, while TCRdb's copy carries only in-frame clones and drops some. The sample carries about 79,000 clones, just over 85% recorded once. Whole-study findings and limits: On average, CD8+ T cells showed a greater number of expanded clones than CD4+.

This chain connects TRBV12-1 to TRBJ1-4. TRBV12-1 is annotated as a pseudogene. This sequence was found in an adult with an advanced solid tumor such as melanoma, head and neck, liver or kidney cancer. The sequenced sample was CD4+ or CD8+ T cells sorted from blood, obtained in a trial of the OX40 agonist ivuxolimab. The CDR3 coding sequence is TGTGCCAGCAGCTTTGGGCGGAATAATGAAAAACTGTTTTTT. This sequence encodes CASSFGRNNEKLFF.